These 24 T cell receptor beta chains came from one sample sequenced in a study of shared clonotypes between healthy human individuals. Assay: immunoSEQ multiplex PCR; the TCRdb copy retains only in-frame clones and omits some. The sample has millions of clones; around nine tenths are singletons. The specimen sequenced was naive CD4+ T cells sorted from blood. The subset here: CD45RA+ positively selected. The receptors were sampled from a man aged 18 to 29 in good health.

V and J are TRBV6-5 and TRBJ2-6; TRBD1 might be the D (5 bases). This CDR3 region has 16 residues. Trimming pared 0 bases from V and 3 bases from J, leaving 9 bases between. CDR1 is MNHEY, CDR2 SVGAGI, per germline. The CDR3 loop reads CASSYSGRVGANVLTF. CDR3 coding DNA: TGTGCCAGCAGTTACTCTGGCAGGGTTGGGGCCAACGTCCTGACTTTC.

The chain employs TRBV4-1 and TRBJ2-1, with 12 positions matching TRBD2. The CDR3 length is 17 residues. Germline trimming cut 1 base from V and 3 bases from J; bases unmatched to any gene: 4. Germline V CDR1 and CDR2: MGHRA, YSYEKL. CDR3: CASSQVGLAGGYNEQFF. The CDR3 DNA reads TGCGCCAGCAGCCAAGTGGGACTAGCGGGCGGCTACAATGAGCAGTTCTTC.

Concerning this clone itself: Other DNA sequences in this sample translate to the same CDR3. This rearrangement joins TRBV30 to TRBJ1-4, with 9 bases matching TRBD1. The CDR3 length is 14 residues. CDR1 GTSNPN and CDR2 SVGIG come from the germline V gene (reference sequence). J was trimmed by 4 bases and V by 2 bases; bases with no gene match: 2. CDR3 residues: CAWSRGQGNEKLFF. In nucleotides, the CDR3 is TGTGCCTGGAGTAGGGGACAGGGTAATGAAAAACTGTTTTTT.

Only one count was recorded for this clone. The chain joins TRBV6-5 to TRBJ1-5; D uncertain. The CDR3 has 14 residues. The germline V and J ends were trimmed by 4 bases and 0 bases, with 7 bases remaining between them. Germline V lookup: CDR1 MNHEY, CDR2 SVGAGI. Here the CDR3 reads CASSSEYSNQPQHF. DNA for the CDR3: TGTGCCAGCAGTTCTGAGTATAGCAATCAGCCCCAGCATTTT.

The chain couples TRBV7-2 to TRBJ1-3; maybe TRBD1 (6 bases). Germline CDR1 is SGHTA and CDR2 is FQGNSA. The CDR3 covers 15 residues. The ends were cut back, 1 base at V and 2 bases at J, with 9 bases in the middle. The CDR3 spells CASSLVGATGNTIYF. The CDR3 coding sequence is TGTGCCAGCAGCTTAGTGGGGGCAACTGGAAACACCATATATTTT.

The count of this clone is one. The rearrangement joins TRBV19 to TRBJ2-2; 9 nucleotides agree with TRBD2. Germline V gives CDR1 LNHDA, CDR2 SQIVND (reference sequence). V lost 4 bases and J lost 4; bases outside the gene matches: 10. This CDR3 region has 17 residues. This CDR3 is CASSTVLAGGPTGELFF. The CDR3 DNA reads as TGTGCCAGTAGTACAGTACTAGCGGGTGGGCCCACCGGGGAGCTGTTTTTT.

The CDR3 DNA follows: TGTGCCAGCTCAACACTAGCGGGCGGACACTACGAGCAGTACTTC. Protein: CASSTLAGGHYEQYF. V usage is TRBV18 and J usage is TRBJ2-7, with 9 bases matching TRBD2. Trimming at V came to 5 bases and at J to 3 bases, leaving 8 bases not matched to a gene. CDR1 and CDR2 from the germline V gene are KGHSH and LQKENI. This CDR3 is built from 15 residues.

Notes on this clone: Other nucleotide sequences in the sample specify the same CDR3. This chain joins TRBV7-2 and TRBJ1-2; TRBD1 agrees at 10 bases. The germline gives CDR1 SGHTA, CDR2 FQGNSA. The trim removed 0 bases at V and 2 bases at J, leaving 0 bases unmatched. The CDR3 runs 15 residues. The CDR3: CASSLAGQGNYGYTF. The DNA for the CDR3 is TGTGCCAGCAGCTTAGCGGGACAGGGGAACTATGGCTACACCTTC.

Details on this clone: The sample holds other DNA sequences that translate to the same CDR3. This rearrangement joins TRBV6-5 to TRBJ2-5, with D tentatively TRBD1 or TRBD2 (5 bases each). The CDR3 has 11 residues. V lost 6 bases to trimming and J lost 5 bases, with 7 bases between them. Germline V gene data show CDR1 as MNHEY and CDR2 as SVGAGI. The CDR3 sequence is CASRRGETQYF. The CDR3 nucleotides read TGTGCCAGCAGGAGGGGTGAGACCCAGTACTTC.

This clone has more than one count but fewer than ten. CDR3 protein: CASSSDYTEAFF. CDR3 in DNA: TGTGCCAGCAGCTCAGATTACACTGAAGCTTTCTTT. The chain links TRBV11-2 to TRBJ1-1, with D uncertain. Germline V gene sequence: CDR1 SGHAT, CDR2 FQNNGV. Trimming removed 4 bases at V and 3 bases at J, with 6 bases between. The CDR3 is 12 amino acids.

V gene TRBV11-2 combines with J gene TRBJ2-3; weak D call: TRBD1 (6 bases). CDR3 length: 15 residues. CDR1 SGHAT and CDR2 FQNNGV come from the germline V gene. Trimming removed 5 bases at V and 4 bases at J, with 16 bases between. DNA for the CDR3: TGTGCCAGCAGCCCCGGGACAAAAGGGGCAGATACGCAGTATTTT. Protein product: CASSPGTKGADTQYF.

This chain connects TRBV5-1 to TRBJ2-1; tentatively, D is TRBD1 (6 bases). Trimming pared 4 bases from V and 4 bases from J, leaving 12 bases between. Germline lookup yields CDR1 SGHRS and CDR2 YFSETQ. The CDR3 spans 14 residues. The CDR3 sequence: CASSNGQRYNEQFF. For the CDR3, the DNA is TGCGCCAGCAGCAACGGACAGAGATACAATGAGCAGTTCTTC. The full variable domain, rest sourced from reference TRBV5-1 and TRBJ2-1, is KAGVTQTPRYLIKTRGQQVTLSCSPISGHRSVSWYQQTPGQGLQFLFEYFSETQRNKGNFPGRFSGRQFSNSRSEMNVSTLELGDSALYLCASSNGQRYNEQFFGPGTRLTVL.

This clone was counted between two and nine times. The chain has TRBV10-1 and TRBJ1-1; D may be TRBD1 (5 bases). Trimming shortened V by 8 bases and J by 3 bases, and 10 bases separated the two germline ends. The CDR3 has 12 amino acids. Germline lookup yields CDR1 WNHNN and CDR2 SYGVQD (reference sequence). CDR3 DNA: TGCGCCAGCGGAGACAGTCACACTGAAGCTTTCTTT. It codes for CASGDSHTEAFF.

This clone was counted between two and nine times. This chain connects TRBV19 to TRBJ1-1, with D unclear. This CDR3 has 12 residues. Germline lookup yields CDR1 LNHDA and CDR2 SQIVND (reference sequence). The ends were cut back, 4 bases at V and 2 bases at J, with 5 bases in the middle. CDR3 in DNA: TGTGCCAGTAGTAGAACAAACACTGAAGCTTTCTTT. It is translated as CASSRTNTEAFF.

The V call is TRBV27, the J call TRBJ2-7; the D gene could be TRBD1 or TRBD2 (5 bases each). V was shortened by 5 bases and J by 2 bases, with 16 bases between the two germline ends. The V gene's germline CDR1 is MNHEY and CDR2 SMNVEV (reference sequence). The CDR3 loop spans 15 amino acids. CDR3 nucleotide sequence: TGTGCCAGCAGTGCCTTGGGGACGGTAACCTACGAGCAGTACTTC. Its protein product is CASSALGTVTYEQYF.

V gene TRBV18 combines with J gene TRBJ2-7; no reliable D call. V lost 4 bases and J 4 bases, leaving 17 bases between the germline ends. This CDR3 has 15 residues. The germline V gene has CDR1 KGHSH and CDR2 LQKENI. The CDR3 bases are TGTGCCAGCTCACAGGTGCCGGAAACCTATTACGAGCAGTACTTC. This codes for CASSQVPETYYEQYF.

The V gene is TRBV5-1, the J gene TRBJ2-2, with 8 positions matching TRBD2. Losses at the gene ends were 4 bases for V and 7 bases for J; bases not matched to a gene: 6. The CDR3 is 14 amino acids. Germline V gives CDR1 SGHRS, CDR2 YFSETQ. The CDR3 loop is CASSQAGEVGELFF. Written as DNA, the CDR3 is TGCGCCAGCAGCCAAGCGGGGGAGGTCGGGGAGCTGTTTTTT.

This clone was seen only a few times. The chain links TRBV29-1 to TRBJ1-2; D ambiguous. Germline values: CDR1 SQVTM, CDR2 ANQGSEA. This CDR3 comprises 12 residues. Trimming took 2 bases from V and 7 from J, leaving 11 bases between them. CDR3 sequence reads: CSVETVRAGYTF. The DNA for the CDR3 is TGCAGCGTTGAAACAGTTCGGGCTGGCTACACCTTC.

The chain joins TRBV7-2 to TRBJ1-4, with D maybe TRBD1 (6 bases). The germline V gene has CDR1 SGHTA and CDR2 FQGNSA. Trimming stripped 5 bases from V and 10 bases from J, with 17 bases between. There are 14 residues in the CDR3. The CDR3 is CASSTEGDRGKLFF. In DNA, the CDR3 is TGTGCCAGCAGCACCGAGGGGGACCGGGGAAAACTGTTTTTT.

To note about this clone: Other DNA sequences from this sample encode an identical CDR3 as well. The chain uses TRBV27 and TRBJ1-1; unclear D gene. CDR1 is MNHEY, CDR2 SMNVEV, per germline (reference sequence). The V end was cut by 2 bases, the J end by 5 bases, with 3 bases between. This CDR3 spans 11 amino acids. CDR3 coding DNA: TGTGCCAGCAGTTTAGGGACTGAAGCTTTCTTT. Encoded protein: CASSLGTEAFF.

To note about this clone: Within the sample, other DNA sequences also encode this same CDR3. J is TRBJ1-5 and V is TRBV5-5, with a weak D call TRBD1 (6 bases). The ends were cut back, 3 bases at V and 3 bases at J, with 7 bases in the middle. This CDR3 has 13 amino acids. Germline V gene sequence: CDR1 SGHKS, CDR2 YYEKEE (reference sequence). CDR3 DNA: TGTGCCAGCAGCTGGACAGACAATCAGCCCCAGCATTTT. Its translation: CASSWTDNQPQHF.

The chain recombines TRBV10-3 with TRBJ1-6; 8 bases line up with TRBD1. CDR1 is ENHRY, CDR2 SYGVKD, per germline. With 3 bases clipped from V and 10 bases from J, the junction kept 8 bases outside the gene matches. The CDR3 sequence is 15 residues long. CDR3 residues: CAISEGGGQDSPLHF. In DNA form, the CDR3 reads TGTGCCATCAGTGAAGGAGGGGGACAGGACTCACCCCTCCACTTT.

The V gene is TRBV10-3, the J gene TRBJ2-3; the D gene is possibly TRBD1 (5 bases). Germline V gives CDR1 ENHRY, CDR2 SYGVKD. CDR3 length equals 17 residues. Trimming shortened V by 10 bases and J by 2 bases, and 25 bases separated the two germline ends. CDR3 residues: CATGLLSATVNTDTQYF. In DNA form, the CDR3 reads TGTGCCACCGGTTTATTGAGCGCGACAGTAAACACAGATACGCAGTATTTT.

This clone was seen just once. The V and J genes are TRBV6-5 and TRBJ2-7; 10 positions agree with TRBD1. The germline V gene encodes CDR1 MNHEY and CDR2 SVGAGI. This CDR3 is built from 14 residues. Trimming removed 8 bases from V and 2 bases from J; junction bases left unmatched: 6. Here the CDR3 reads CASGPGQGTYEQYF. For the CDR3, the DNA is TGTGCCAGCGGCCCGGGACAGGGGACCTACGAGCAGTACTTC.